This entry features one TCR beta chain sequence. This sample is part of a study of blood T cell repertoires in COVID-19. The CDR3 consists of 16 residues. The germline V gene encodes CDR1 MNHEY and CDR2 SVGEGT. V lost 1 base, J lost 0 bases, and 11 bases lay in between. The table came from immunoSEQ multiplex PCR; TCRdb's copy has only in-frame clones and leaves some out. The repertoire has approximately 63,000 clones, 70% to 90% of them found once; the top ten carry 1% to 1.5%. Input material: peripheral blood. The chain links TRBV6-2 or TRBV6-3 to TRBJ2-3; possibly TRBD1 for D (5 bases). This clonotype was obtained from a woman aged 80 or older with acute or convalescent COVID-19. This CDR3 is CASSYYTGASTDTQYF. CDR3 nucleotides: TGTGCCAGCAGTTACTATACAGGTGCTAGCACAGATACGCAGTATTTT.